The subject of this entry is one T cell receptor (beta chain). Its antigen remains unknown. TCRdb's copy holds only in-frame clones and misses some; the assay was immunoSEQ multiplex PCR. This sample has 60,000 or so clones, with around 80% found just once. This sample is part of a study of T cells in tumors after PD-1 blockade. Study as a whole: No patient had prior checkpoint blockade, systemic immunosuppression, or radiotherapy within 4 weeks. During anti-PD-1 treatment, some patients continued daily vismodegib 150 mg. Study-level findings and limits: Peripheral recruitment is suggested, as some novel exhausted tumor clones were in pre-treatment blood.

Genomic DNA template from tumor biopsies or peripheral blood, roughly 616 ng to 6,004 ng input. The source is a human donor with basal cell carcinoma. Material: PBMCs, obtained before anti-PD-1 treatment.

CDR3 sequence (DNA): TGTGCCAGCAGAGACAGGGGGGGTCCTTTAGAATATGGCTACACCTTC. Its translation is CASRDRGGPLEYGYTF. The genes are TRBV27 and TRBJ1-2, with 9 bases matching TRBD1. CDR1 and CDR2 from the germline V gene are MNHEY and SMNVEV (reference sequence). CDR3 length: 16 amino acids. The J segment lost 5 bases and the V segment lost 6 bases, leaving 13 bases of the junction unmatched.